This T cell receptor (beta chain) was found in a study of T-cell reconstitution after alpha-beta-depleted transplantation in children. J lost 0 bases, V lost 2 bases, and 3 bases had no gene match. Germline values: CDR1 MNHEY, CDR2 SVGAGI. The CDR3 has 15 residues. Preparing the TCRbeta library involved the use of unique molecular identifiers. TCRdb redid the calling of the PCR reads with MiXCR, one entry per CDR3 protein. Altogether about 980,000 distinct CDR3 sequences are present, about 29% being singletons, with the ten largest covering 28%. Points from the study as a whole: The main origin of T-cell counts and diversity one year after transplant was newly produced T cells.

On this clonotype itself: Its antigen remains unidentified.

V and J are TRBV6-5 and TRBJ1-1; 7 bases are a match to TRBD1. This sample comprised PBMCs, mostly from graft donor cells, obtained 360 days after TCRalphabeta/CD19-depleted stem cell transplant. The receptor's source is a boy in the first two years of life who had a stem cell transplant for SCID, so the T cells may come from the graft donor. CDR3 coding DNA: TGTGCCAGCAGTTACGCAGGGGGTTTGAACACTGAAGCTTTCTTT. It specifies CASSYAGGLNTEAFF.